The 27 T cell receptor beta chains listed next were all sequenced from one sample in a study of blood T cell repertoires in COVID-19. TCRdb's copy holds only in-frame clones and misses some; the assay was immunoSEQ multiplex PCR. The sample contains 200,000 to 300,000 clones, around 86% of which appear only once. The specimen sequenced was PBMCs or T cells enriched from blood (not recorded which). Receptors originate from a man in his forties who had recovered from COVID-19.

V is TRBV6-5 and J is TRBJ1-2; D may be TRBD1 (6 bases). Germline CDR1 and CDR2: MNHEY and SVGAGI. This CDR3 has 13 amino acids. V dropped 4 bases and J dropped 3 bases, with 9 bases sitting between them. The CDR3 nucleotides are TGTGCCAGCAGTTTCGGACAGCACTATGGCTACACCTTC. It codes for CASSFGQHYGYTF.

The chain is built from TRBV7-2 and TRBJ1-2, with 11 positions matching TRBD1. Trimming cost V 7 bases and J 8 bases; bases outside gene matches: 9. The CDR3 consists of 14 residues. Per germline, CDR1 SGHTA and CDR2 FQGNSA. The CDR3 is CASTPDRGLVGYTF. The DNA for the CDR3 is TGTGCCAGCACCCCGGACAGGGGGCTTGTGGGCTACACCTTC. The complete variable domain, with remaining parts taken from reference TRBV7-2 and TRBJ1-2, reads GAGVSQSPSNKVTEKGKDVELRCDPISGHTALYWYRQSLGQGLEFLIYFQGNSAPDKSGLPSDRFSAERTGGSVSTLTIQRTQQEDSAVYLCASTPDRGLVGYTFGSGTRLTVV.

This chain joins TRBV20-1 and TRBJ1-2, with D possibly being TRBD1 (6 bases). With 3 bases removed from V and 8 bases from J, the gap between germline ends came to 16 bases. The CDR3 length is 13 residues. Per germline, CDR1 DFQATT and CDR2 SNEGSKA (reference sequence). This CDR3 is CSASLTGPRGYTF. CDR3 in DNA: TGCAGTGCTAGTTTGACAGGACCTAGAGGCTACACCTTC.

This clone was observed a few times. The chain combines TRBV19 with TRBJ1-6; D is unclear. V lost 7 bases, J lost 7 bases, and 14 bases lay in between. Germline CDR1 and CDR2: LNHDA and SQIVND (reference sequence). This CDR3 is 14 amino acids long. The CDR3 DNA sequence: TGTGCCAGTATAGCCGGACCGGGGAATTCACCCCTCCACTTT. Translation gives CASIAGPGNSPLHF.

The rearrangement joins TRBV9 to TRBJ2-7; 7 bases map to TRBD2. CDR1 SGDLS and CDR2 YYNGEE come from the germline V gene. The V gene end was trimmed by 0 bases and the J gene end by 2 bases; junction bases not matched to a gene: 2. The CDR3 runs 14 residues. CDR3 nucleotide sequence: TGTGCCAGCAGCGTAGCGGGAGGACCCTACGAGCAGTACTTC. It specifies CASSVAGGPYEQYF.

This clone was observed many times. The sample carries other DNA sequences with the same CDR3. The chain joins TRBV12-3 or TRBV12-4 to TRBJ1-3; D is undetermined. Deletions cut 8 bases from V and 0 bases from J, with 5 bases between. The CDR3 extends over 12 amino acids. Here the CDR3 DNA reads TGTGCCAGCGGCATCTCTGGAAACACCATATATTTT. This translates into CASGISGNTIYF.

The chain carries TRBV5-1 and TRBJ1-5; D is ambiguous. The CDR3 contains 15 residues. The V end was cut by 0 bases, the J end by 0 bases, with 7 bases between. Looked up from germline, CDR1 is SGHRS and CDR2 is YFSETQ. The CDR3 spells CASSLDGDSNQPQHF. The CDR3 coding sequence is TGCGCCAGCAGCTTGGACGGGGATAGCAATCAGCCCCAGCATTTT.

V and J are TRBV6-2 or TRBV6-3 and TRBJ2-1; TRBD2 matches 9 bases. The CDR3 runs 16 residues. Germline V gene sequence: CDR1 MNHEY, CDR2 SVGEGT. The trim removed 2 bases at V and 0 bases at J, leaving 2 bases unmatched. CDR3 nucleotides: TGTGCCAGCAGTTACATAGCGGGGGTCTCCTACAATGAGCAGTTCTTC. Encoded protein: CASSYIAGVSYNEQFF.

This sequence joins TRBV27 and TRBJ1-2, with a weak D call TRBD1 (6 bases). Germline V gives CDR1 MNHEY, CDR2 SMNVEV (reference sequence). V was clipped by 2 bases and J by 1 base, with 14 bases between them. This CDR3 spans 16 amino acids. The CDR3 nucleotides are TGTGCCAGCAGTTTAGGAGTGGGGGCGCGTAACTATGGCTACACCTTC. The encoded protein is CASSLGVGARNYGYTF.

V and J are TRBV19 and TRBJ1-1; D may be TRBD1 (5 bases). The CDR3 length is 14 residues. V lost 3 bases, J lost 4 bases, and 12 bases lay in between. The germline V gene has CDR1 LNHDA and CDR2 SQIVND (reference sequence). Here the CDR3 reads CASSIGGPGTEAFF. The CDR3 region has the DNA TGTGCCAGTAGTATCGGGGGACCAGGCACTGAAGCTTTCTTT.

J is TRBJ1-4 and V is TRBV5-1; unclear D gene. V shed 0 bases and J shed 7 bases, with 13 bases lying between them. Per germline, CDR1 SGHRS and CDR2 YFSETQ. The CDR3 has 15 amino acids. In nucleotides, the CDR3 is TGCGCCAGCAGCTTGGCAGTCCGCAGCGTTGAAAAACTGTTTTTT. Its protein is CASSLAVRSVEKLFF.

The rearrangement links TRBV27 to TRBJ1-6, with D maybe TRBD1 (5 bases). Trimming left V 3 bases short and J 7 bases short, with 16 bases between. Germline V CDR1 and CDR2: MNHEY, SMNVEV (reference sequence). CDR3 length: 16 residues. CDR3 sequence reads: CASSLKRQPRNSPLHF. CDR3 in DNA: TGTGCCAGCAGTTTGAAGAGACAGCCTAGGAATTCACCCCTCCACTTT.

J is TRBJ2-5 and V is TRBV11-1, with no clear D. With 4 bases removed from V and 0 bases from J, the gap between germline ends came to 3 bases. Germline-derived CDR1 and CDR2 are SGHAT and FQDESV (reference sequence). The CDR3 spans 12 residues. CDR3 loop: CASSSNQETQYF. Here the CDR3 DNA reads TGTGCCAGCAGCTCCAACCAAGAGACCCAGTACTTC.

The chain employs TRBV5-1 and TRBJ2-1, with TRBD2 matching over 14 bases. The germline CDR1 and CDR2 sequences are SGHRS and YFSETQ. The ends lost 4 bases at V and 0 bases at J; junction bases unmatched: 12. CDR3 length equals 20 residues. The CDR3, as DNA: TGCGCCAGCAGCCCCGAGGGACTAGCGGGAGCACTGAGCTCCTACAATGAGCAGTTCTTC. Translated: CASSPEGLAGALSSYNEQFF.

The gene calls are TRBV7-2 and TRBJ2-3; D is uncertain. V was clipped by 2 bases and J by 6 bases, with 12 bases between them. The CDR3 loop spans 14 amino acids. The germline V gene encodes CDR1 SGHTA and CDR2 FQGNSA. DNA for the CDR3: TGTGCCAGCAGCTTACTAGTGGAGTCCGATACGCAGTATTTT. Protein: CASSLLVESDTQYF.

This chain uses TRBV7-2 with TRBJ1-5; TRBD1 matches at 7 bases. V shed 3 bases, J shed 3 bases, and the junction held 8 bases outside the gene matches. Germline values: CDR1 SGHTA, CDR2 FQGNSA. This CDR3 is 16 amino acids long. CDR3 protein: CASSFRTGRFNQPQHF. CDR3 coding DNA: TGTGCCAGCAGCTTCCGGACAGGTCGTTTCAATCAGCCCCAGCATTTT.

J is TRBJ1-3 and V is TRBV30, with a weak D call TRBD1 (5 bases). CDR3 length: 12 amino acids. With 3 bases removed from V and 2 bases from J, the gap between germline ends came to 5 bases. Germline V lookup: CDR1 GTSNPN, CDR2 SVGIG (reference sequence). The CDR3 here is CAWRTAGNTIYF. The CDR3 nucleotides read TGTGCCTGGAGGACAGCTGGAAACACCATATATTTT.

The chain is built from TRBV7-9 and TRBJ1-4; 7 bases map to TRBD1. The V gene end was trimmed by 3 bases and the J gene end by 5 bases; junction bases not matched to a gene: 0. Germline V lookup: CDR1 SEHNR, CDR2 FQNEAQ (reference sequence). CDR3 length equals 13 residues. The CDR3 nucleotides read TGTGCCAGCAGCTTGGGACAGAATGAAAAACTGTTTTTT. This codes for CASSLGQNEKLFF.

This chain connects TRBV19 to TRBJ1-2, with a possible D match to TRBD1 (6 bases). There are 14 residues in the CDR3. Trimming cost V 3 bases and J 7 bases, with 15 bases left between them. Germline V gene lookup returns CDR1 LNHDA and CDR2 SQIVND (reference sequence). The chain's CDR3 is CASSIEQGNTGYTF. In nucleotides, the CDR3 is TGTGCCAGTAGTATTGAGCAGGGGAATACTGGCTACACCTTC. The whole variable domain, filled in from reference TRBV19 and TRBJ1-2, reads DGGITQSPKYLFRKEGQNVTLSCEQNLNHDAMYWYRQDPGQGLRLIYYSQIVNDFQKGDIAEGYSVSREKKESFPLTVTSAQKNPTAFYLCASSIEQGNTGYTFGSGTRLTVV.

The chain is built from TRBV14 and TRBJ1-2; 7 bases are a match to TRBD1. With 4 bases clipped from V and 5 bases from J, the junction kept 4 bases outside the gene matches. Germline V gene data show CDR1 as SGHDN and CDR2 as FVKESK. The CDR3 has 13 residues. CDR3 sequence reads: CASSRGQVYGYTF. The CDR3 coding sequence is TGTGCCAGCAGCCGCGGACAGGTGTATGGCTACACCTTC.

The chain combines TRBV25-1 with TRBJ1-5; TRBD1 matches at 7 bases. Germline V gene data show CDR1 as MGHDK and CDR2 as SYGVNS. The V and J ends lost 4 bases and 3 bases, in that order; junction bases with no gene match: 15. The CDR3 loop spans 18 amino acids. The CDR3 is CASSGLTVDRDPNQPQHF. In DNA, the CDR3 is TGTGCCAGCAGTGGGCTTACCGTAGACAGGGACCCCAATCAGCCCCAGCATTTT. The full variable domain, in which reference TRBV25-1 and TRBJ1-5 provide the parts outside the CDR3, is EADIYQTPRYLVIGTGKKITLECSQTMGHDKMYWYQQDPGMELHLIHYSYGVNSTEKGDLSSESTVSRIRTEHFPLTLESARPSHTSQYLCASSGLTVDRDPNQPQHFGDGTRLSIL.

The rearrangement links TRBV30 to TRBJ1-2; D gene unclear. Looked up from germline, CDR1 is GTSNPN and CDR2 is SVGIG (reference sequence). CDR3 length equals 13 residues. The germline V and J ends were trimmed by 1 base and 7 bases, with 13 bases remaining between them. This CDR3 is CAWSETVLLGYTF. DNA of the CDR3: TGTGCCTGGAGTGAAACAGTGCTCCTTGGCTACACCTTC.

The CDR3 reads CASSSPGSIGDTQYF. As DNA, the CDR3 is TGTGCCAGCAGTTCCCCGGGATCGATCGGAGATACGCAGTATTTT. This chain connects TRBV27 to TRBJ2-3; D is perhaps TRBD2 (5 bases). The CDR3 runs to 15 residues. The germline gives CDR1 MNHEY, CDR2 SMNVEV (reference sequence). The V end was cut by 4 bases, the J end by 5 bases, with 16 bases between.

The rearrangement uses TRBV5-1 and TRBJ2-3; TRBD1 aligns across 9 bases. Germline V gives CDR1 SGHRS, CDR2 YFSETQ. V gave up 1 base and J gave up 1 base; unmatched junction bases: 4. The CDR3 totals 16 residues. As DNA, the CDR3 is TGCGCCAGCAGCTTGCAACAGGGGGCGGGCACAGATACGCAGTATTTT. This translates into CASSLQQGAGTDTQYF.

The chain has TRBV30 and TRBJ1-1, with 7 bases aligning to TRBD1. V lost 4 bases and J lost 2; bases outside the gene matches: 7. Germline CDR1 reads GTSNPN; CDR2 reads SVGIG (reference sequence). This CDR3 is built from 14 residues. The DNA for the CDR3 is TGTGCCTGGATCCCGGGACAGCTAAACACTGAAGCTTTCTTT. The encoded protein is CAWIPGQLNTEAFF.

The V gene is TRBV7-2, the J gene TRBJ1-2; D unclear. The germline gives CDR1 SGHTA, CDR2 FQGNSA. V was cut by 1 base and J by 1 base, with 10 bases left in between. The CDR3 totals 15 residues. This chain's CDR3 is CASSLEAGYNYGYTF. The CDR3 nucleotides read TGTGCCAGCAGCTTAGAGGCAGGTTATAACTATGGCTACACCTTC.

This clone has only one observation. The chain combines TRBV7-9 with TRBJ1-5; D is ambiguous. The V gene's germline CDR1 is SEHNR and CDR2 FQNEAQ (reference sequence). V lost 5 bases, J lost 2 bases, and 7 bases lay in between. This CDR3 contains 13 residues. This chain's CDR3 is CASSISGNQPQHF. The CDR3 nucleotides read TGTGCCAGCAGCATCAGCGGCAATCAGCCCCAGCATTTT. The variable domain in full, with the rest retrieved from reference TRBV7-9 and TRBJ1-5, is DTGVSQNPRHKITKRGQNVTFRCDPISEHNRLYWYRQTLGQGPEFLTYFQNEAQLEKSRLLSDRFSAERPKGSFSTLEIQRTEQGDSAMYLCASSISGNQPQHFGDGTRLSIL.